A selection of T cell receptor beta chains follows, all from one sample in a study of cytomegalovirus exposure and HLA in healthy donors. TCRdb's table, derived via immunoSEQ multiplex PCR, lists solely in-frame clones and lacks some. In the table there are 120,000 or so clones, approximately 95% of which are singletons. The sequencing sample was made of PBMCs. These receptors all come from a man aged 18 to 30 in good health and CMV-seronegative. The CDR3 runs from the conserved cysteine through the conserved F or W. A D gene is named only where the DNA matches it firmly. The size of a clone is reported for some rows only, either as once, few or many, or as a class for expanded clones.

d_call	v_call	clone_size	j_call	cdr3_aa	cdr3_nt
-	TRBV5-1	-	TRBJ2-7	CASSGGTLSYEQYF	TGCGCCAGCAGCGGCGGGACCCTCTCCTACGAGCAGTACTTC
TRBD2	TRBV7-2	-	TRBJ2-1	CASSFPLADYNNEQFF	TGTGCCAGCAGCTTCCCCCTAGCGGATTATAACAATGAGCAGTTCTTC
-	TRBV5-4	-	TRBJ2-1	CASSPGASAASYNEQFF	TGTGCCAGCAGCCCAGGGGCGTCCGCTGCTTCCTACAATGAGCAGTTCTTC
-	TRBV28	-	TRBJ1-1	CAAAAEVEAFF	TGTGCCGCGGCCGCGGAAGTTGAAGCTTTCTTT
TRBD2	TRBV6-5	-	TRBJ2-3	CASSYSMAGGTDTQYF	TGTGCCAGCAGTTACTCGATGGCGGGAGGCACAGATACGCAGTATTTT
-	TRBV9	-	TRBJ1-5	CARLNRRQNSNQPQHF	TGTGCCAGATTGAACCGCCGACAGAATAGCAATCAGCCCCAGCATTTT
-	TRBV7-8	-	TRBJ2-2	CASSPLGRELFF	TGTGCCAGCAGCCCCCTTGGCCGGGAGCTGTTTTTT
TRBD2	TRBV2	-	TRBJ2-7	CASSVWGGSTYEQYF	TGTGCCAGCAGTGTATGGGGGGGTTCCACCTACGAGCAGTACTTC
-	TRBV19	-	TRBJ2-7	CASRPQAGPIEQYF	TGTGCCAGTAGACCTCAGGCCGGCCCAATAGAGCAGTACTTC
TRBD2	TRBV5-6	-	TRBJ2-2	CASTRQFSGRNTGELFF	TGTGCCAGCACCCGACAGTTTAGCGGGAGGAACACCGGGGAGCTGTTTTTT
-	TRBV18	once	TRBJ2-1	CASSQTTAGLGQQFF	TGTGCCAGCTCACAAACTACCGCGGGGTTGGGACAGCAGTTCTTC
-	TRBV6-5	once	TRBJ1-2	CASSYRGEGYTF	TGTGCCAGCAGTTACCGGGGAGAGGGCTACACCTTC
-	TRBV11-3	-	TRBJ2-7	CASSLESPSNYEQYF	TGTGCCAGCAGCTTAGAGTCCCCTAGCAACTACGAGCAGTACTTC
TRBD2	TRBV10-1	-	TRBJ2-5	CASSETGGRGQETQYF	TGCGCCAGCAGTGAGACGGGAGGCCGCGGGCAAGAGACCCAGTACTTC
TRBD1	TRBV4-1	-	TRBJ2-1	CASSQDFRGQATYNEQFF	TGCGCCAGCAGCCAAGATTTTAGGGGGCAGGCAACCTACAATGAGCAGTTCTTC
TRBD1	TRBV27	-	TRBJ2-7	CASSRAAGTGGLSYEQYF	TGTGCCAGCAGTCGCGCTGCCGGGACAGGGGGTTTATCCTACGAGCAGTACTTC
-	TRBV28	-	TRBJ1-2	CASSSRDFNYGYTF	TGTGCCAGCAGTTCGCGGGATTTTAACTATGGCTACACCTTC
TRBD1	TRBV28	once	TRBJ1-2	CASSPLSGQGGWGYTF	TGTGCCAGCAGTCCCCTGTCCGGACAGGGAGGTTGGGGCTACACCTTC
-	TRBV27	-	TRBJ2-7	CASSLTPSYEQYF	TGTGCCAGCAGTCTTACACCCTCCTACGAGCAGTACTTC
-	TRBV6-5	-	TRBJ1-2	CASTPLGEWNYGYTF	TGTGCCAGCACCCCCCTCGGGGAGTGGAACTATGGCTACACCTTC
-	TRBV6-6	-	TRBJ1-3	CASSWEKSSGNTIYF	TGTGCCAGCAGTTGGGAGAAGAGCTCTGGAAACACCATATATTTT
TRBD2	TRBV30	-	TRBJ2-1	CAFIAGQQFF	TGTGCCTTCATAGCGGGACAGCAGTTCTTC
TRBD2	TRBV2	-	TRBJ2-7	CASRGGLAGDEQYF	TGTGCCAGCCGCGGGGGCCTAGCGGGAGACGAGCAGTACTTC
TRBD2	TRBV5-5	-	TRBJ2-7	CASSSTSGYEQYF	TGTGCCAGCAGCTCGACTAGCGGGTACGAGCAGTACTTC
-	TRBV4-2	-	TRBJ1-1	CASSQPGQLNTEAFF	TGTGCCAGCAGCCAACCTGGACAGCTGAACACTGAAGCTTTCTTT
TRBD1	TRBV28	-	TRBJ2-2	CASNRGSRGELFF	TGTGCCAGCAACAGGGGCTCACGCGGGGAGCTGTTTTTT
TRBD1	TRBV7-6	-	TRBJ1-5	CASSLGTGGLQPQHF	TGTGCCAGCAGCTTAGGGACAGGGGGTCTTCAGCCCCAGCATTTT
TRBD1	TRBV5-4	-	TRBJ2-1	CASSPGQGSNEQFF	TGTGCCAGCAGCCCCGGACAGGGCTCCAATGAGCAGTTCTTC
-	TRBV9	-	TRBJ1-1	CASSEGGGRGAFF	TGTGCCAGCAGCGAGGGAGGGGGTAGGGGTGCTTTCTTT
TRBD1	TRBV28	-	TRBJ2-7	CASSVPGQGYEQYF	TGTGCCAGCAGTGTACCGGGACAGGGGTACGAGCAGTACTTC
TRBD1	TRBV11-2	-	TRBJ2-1	CASSWDSGEQFF	TGTGCCAGCAGCTGGGACAGCGGTGAGCAGTTCTTC
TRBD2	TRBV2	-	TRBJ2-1	CASSGTSGTSGQTEQFF	TGTGCCAGCAGTGGAACCTCCGGGACTAGCGGGCAAACTGAGCAGTTCTTC
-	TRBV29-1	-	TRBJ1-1	CSVGAGHGEAFF	TGCAGCGTTGGGGCAGGGCACGGTGAAGCTTTCTTT
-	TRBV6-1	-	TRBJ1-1	CASRDGGRTEAFF	TGTGCCAGCAGGGATGGGGGGAGAACTGAAGCTTTCTTT
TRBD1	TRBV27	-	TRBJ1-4	CASSAGQGGLEKLFF	TGTGCCAGCAGTGCCGGACAGGGTGGGTTGGAAAAACTGTTTTTT
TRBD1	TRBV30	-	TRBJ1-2	CAWSAGTGGYRNYGYTF	TGTGCCTGGAGTGCAGGGACAGGGGGTTATCGTAACTATGGCTACACCTTC
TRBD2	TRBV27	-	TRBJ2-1	CASSLGVAGGNEQFF	TGTGCCAGCAGTTTAGGGGTAGCGGGAGGCAATGAGCAGTTCTTC
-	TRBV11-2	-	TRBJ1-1	CASSSSTGLNTEAFF	TGTGCCAGCAGCTCGAGTACAGGGTTGAACACTGAAGCTTTCTTT
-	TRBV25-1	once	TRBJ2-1	CASGTFSGGYNEQFF	TGTGCCAGCGGAACCTTCTCAGGTGGATACAATGAGCAGTTCTTC
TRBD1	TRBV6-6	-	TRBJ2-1	CASSYATGSSNEQFF	TGTGCCAGCAGTTACGCGACAGGGTCGAGCAATGAGCAGTTCTTC
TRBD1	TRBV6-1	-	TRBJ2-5	CASSESDGQGETQYF	TGTGCCAGCAGTGAATCGGACGGACAGGGGGAGACCCAGTACTTC
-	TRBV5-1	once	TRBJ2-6	CASSATGGSGANVLTF	TGCGCCAGCAGCGCCACAGGTGGCTCTGGGGCCAACGTCCTGACTTTC
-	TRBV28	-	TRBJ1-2	CASSRSLTENYGYTF	TGTGCCAGCAGTAGGTCCCTCACAGAGAACTATGGCTACACCTTC
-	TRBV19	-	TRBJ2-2	CASKVTGELFF	TGTGCTAGCAAAGTCACCGGGGAGCTGTTTTTT
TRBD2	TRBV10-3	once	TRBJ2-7	CAISESGTTRYEQYF	TGTGCCATCAGTGAGTCAGGGACTACGAGGTACGAGCAGTACTTC
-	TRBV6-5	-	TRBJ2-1	CASSYGGRDEQFF	TGTGCCAGCAGTTACGGCGGTCGGGATGAGCAGTTCTTC
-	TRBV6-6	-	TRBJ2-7	CASTGPGLTGPYEQYF	TGTGCCAGTACTGGTCCGGGACTTACGGGACCCTACGAGCAGTACTTC